This T cell receptor (beta chain) comes out of a study of cytomegalovirus exposure and HLA in healthy donors. Background on the study: Per a later analysis, the 550 to 850 first-cohort and under 150 validation repertoires shared one platform. Findings and limits, study-wide: Cytomegalovirus status was reportedly diagnosed by the classifier with high specificity and sensitivity. Specificity for CMV antigens was confirmed in vitro for a few of the CMV-associated chains.

The method was immunoSEQ multiplex PCR; TCRdb's version includes in-frame clones alone and lacks a portion of them. The table shows around 95,000 clones, with around 84% occurring only once. The CDR3 is 17 residues long. Losses at the gene ends were 4 bases for V and 2 bases for J; bases not matched to a gene: 12. CDR1 and CDR2 from the germline V gene are MNHEY and SMNVEV (reference sequence). As to this clone: Its cognate antigen is unknown.

The receptor's source is a man younger than 30 in good health and CMV-seropositive. This chain joins TRBV27 and TRBJ2-5, with 8 positions matching TRBD1. The material sequenced was PBMCs. CDR3 region: CASSSEKLDRVQETQYF. The CDR3 DNA sequence: TGTGCCAGCAGTTCGGAAAAACTGGACAGGGTACAAGAGACCCAGTACTTC.